What follows is one T cell receptor beta chain and its context. Its antigen is not identified. These data originate in a study of cytomegalovirus exposure and HLA in healthy donors. Study-wide results and caveats: The classifier reportedly diagnosed cytomegalovirus status with high sensitivity and specificity. No immune exposure information besides CMV serostatus was available.

Germline CDR1 reads SNHLY; CDR2 reads FYNNEI. The CDR3 runs to 15 residues. Deletions cut 4 bases from V and 2 bases from J, with 12 bases between. PCR employed 60 Vbeta and 13 Jbeta primers. Generated by immunoSEQ multiplex PCR, the TCRdb table keeps only in-frame clones and is missing some. Here the sample spans 170,000 or so clones, less than 80% being singletons. The chain uses TRBV2 and TRBJ1-5; D is perhaps TRBD1 (6 bases). The source of this sequence is a woman aged 40 to 49 in good health and CMV-seronegative. The specimen was PBMCs. CDR3: CASSVRGGGNQPQHF. The DNA for the CDR3 is TGTGCCAGCAGTGTAAGAGGGGGAGGCAATCAGCCCCAGCATTTT. The full variable domain, with the rest looked up from reference TRBV2 and TRBJ1-5, is EPEVTQTPSHQVTQMGQEVILRCVPISNHLYFYWYRQILGQKVEFLVSFYNNEISEKSEIFDDQFSVERPDGSNFTLKIRSTKLEDSAMYFCASSVRGGGNQPQHFGDGTRLSIL.